The 19 T cell receptor beta chains listed next were all sequenced from one sample in a study of patients and donors after allogeneic stem cell transplantation. TCRdb used MiXCR to reprocess the RT-PCR reads, holding one entry per CDR3 protein. The sample yields fewer than 75,000 distinct CDR3 sequences, 13% seen once. Input material: blood, either unsorted or a sorted T cell fraction (not recorded which). The receptor source for this set is a human donor who was either an allogeneic HSCT recipient or a stem cell or donor lymphocyte infusion donor (not recorded which). It is not recorded whose cells these are; they may come from a transplant donor.

The V gene is TRBV5-1, the J gene TRBJ2-3, with 7 positions matching TRBD2. Unmatched junction bases numbered 5, after V lost 0 bases and J lost 4 bases. This CDR3 region has 15 residues. Germline V gene sequence: CDR1 SGHRS, CDR2 YFSETQ. CDR3: CASSLVLAASDTQYF. The CDR3 DNA reads as TGCGCCAGCAGCTTGGTCCTAGCGGCCTCAGATACGCAGTATTTT.

On this clonotype: With a much larger clone just one base away, this may be a read error. The rearrangement links TRBV12-3 or TRBV12-4 to TRBJ1-1; D is unresolved. Trimming stripped 6 bases from V and 0 bases from J, with 14 bases between. The CDR3 length is 15 residues. Written as DNA, the CDR3 is TGTGCCAGCAGGACTCATCAGCTAATGAACACTGAAGCTTTCTTT. It is translated as CASRTHQLMNTEAFF.

This clonotype occurred many times. The chain uses TRBV25-1 and TRBJ2-5; D remains ambiguous. The CDR3 is 14 residues long. Germline CDR1 is MGHDK and CDR2 is SYGVNS. V lost 1 base to trimming and J lost 4 bases, with 10 bases between them. The CDR3: CASSELEAGETQYF. The DNA for the CDR3 is TGTGCCAGCAGTGAATTAGAGGCTGGAGAGACCCAGTACTTC.

The rearrangement joins TRBV9 to TRBJ2-1; D not resolved. Germline values: CDR1 SGDLS, CDR2 YYNGEE. V was pared by 3 bases and J by 5 bases, with 3 bases between. The CDR3 is 11 amino acids. CDR3 DNA: TGTGCCAGCAGCGAAAACAATGAGCAGTTCTTC. This gives the protein CASSENNEQFF.

There are many counts of this clonotype. The chain is built from TRBV5-1 and TRBJ1-1; 10 nucleotides match TRBD1. Germline lookup yields CDR1 SGHRS and CDR2 YFSETQ. This CDR3 comprises 15 residues. Germline trimming cut 7 bases from V and 4 bases from J; bases unmatched to any gene: 10. Written as DNA, the CDR3 is TGCGCCAGCGATTCCTCCGGGACAGGGGTCACTGAAGCTTTCTTT. Translated, it gives CASDSSGTGVTEAFF.

J is TRBJ2-1 and V is TRBV28; D unresolved. Per germline, CDR1 MDHEN and CDR2 SYDVKM. This CDR3 has 11 residues. Trimming took 8 bases from V and 8 from J, leaving 10 bases between them. The chain's CDR3 is CASGRLYEQFF. In DNA form, the CDR3 reads TGTGCCAGCGGTCGGTTGTATGAGCAGTTCTTC.

This clonotype was seen only a few times. An end of the junction does not agree with germline; a read error may underlie this. The CDR3 reads CASSASPNTEAFF. The DNA for the CDR3 is TGTGCTAGCAGCGCCAGCCCGAACACTGAAGCTTTCTTT. The rearrangement links TRBV7-7 to TRBJ1-1; D is uncertain. The CDR3 contains 13 residues. Germline CDR1 is SSHAT and CDR2 is FNYEAQ (reference sequence).

The V and J genes are TRBV11-2 and TRBJ2-1; TRBD2 matches 7 bases. V dropped 3 bases and J dropped 0; count of bases not matched to a gene: 2. CDR1 is SGHAT and CDR2 is FQNNGV in the germline V gene. CDR3 size: 15 residues. The CDR3 region is CASSFGGSSYNEQFF. CDR3 DNA: TGTGCCAGCAGCTTTGGCGGGAGCTCCTACAATGAGCAGTTCTTC.

This chain connects TRBV2 to TRBJ1-1; D not certain. The CDR3 extends over 13 amino acids. In germline, CDR1 is SNHLY, CDR2 FYNNEI. V gave up 7 bases and J gave up 4 bases, with 13 bases separating them. The CDR3 sequence is CASNSAIATEAFF. DNA of the CDR3: TGTGCCAGCAATAGCGCCATAGCCACTGAAGCTTTCTTT.

This clonotype was picked up a small number of times. CDR3 coding DNA: TGTGCCAGCAGCTTGAACAGGGTGGACGAGACCCAGTACTTC. Residues: CASSLNRVDETQYF. This rearrangement joins TRBV5-6 to TRBJ2-5; D is possibly TRBD1 (6 bases). The V gene lost 1 base and the J gene lost 5 bases, with 12 bases spanning the gap. Per germline, CDR1 SGHDT and CDR2 YYEEEE. The CDR3 is made up of 14 amino acids.

This clonotype was seen repeatedly, ten times or more. The chain has TRBV5-1 and TRBJ1-1, with 7 bases matching TRBD1. V shed 1 base, J shed 2 bases, and the junction held 5 bases outside the gene matches. The germline V gene has CDR1 SGHRS and CDR2 YFSETQ. This CDR3 has 15 amino acids. The CDR3 DNA reads TGCGCCAGCAGCTTGTGGGGACAGACAAACACTGAAGCTTTCTTT. Translated, it gives CASSLWGQTNTEAFF.

This clonotype has at least ten counts. V usage is TRBV20-1 and J usage is TRBJ1-3; no clear D. CDR3 length: 15 residues. V was cut by 6 bases and J by 0 bases, with 15 bases left in between. Germline V CDR1 and CDR2: DFQATT, SNEGSKA (reference sequence). The CDR3 coding sequence is TGCAGTGCAACGGACCAACTTAACTCTGGAAACACCATATATTTT. Protein: CSATDQLNSGNTIYF.

This sequence joins TRBV7-3 and TRBJ2-2; TRBD2 agrees at 10 bases. The germline V gene has CDR1 SGHTA and CDR2 FQGTGA. The ends lost 2 bases at V and 3 bases at J; junction bases unmatched: 3. The CDR3 covers 16 residues. The CDR3 DNA follows: TGTGCCAGCAGCTTATTTAGCGGGAGGTACACCGGGGAGCTGTTTTTT. Its protein product is CASSLFSGRYTGELFF.

This clonotype turned up a few times. The genes are TRBV20-1 and TRBJ2-7; 8 positions agree with TRBD1. The CDR3 consists of 13 residues. CDR1 DFQATT and CDR2 SNEGSKA come from the germline V gene (reference sequence). Germline trimming cut 3 bases from V and 3 bases from J; bases unmatched to any gene: 4. CDR3 loop: CSASLGTGYEQYF. The CDR3 DNA reads as TGCAGTGCTAGCCTCGGGACAGGCTACGAGCAGTACTTC.

The chain is built from TRBV11-2 and TRBJ2-5; weak D call: TRBD2 (6 bases). In germline, CDR1 is SGHAT, CDR2 FQNNGV. This CDR3 is built from 13 residues. The V end lost 5 bases, the J end lost 2 bases, and 9 bases lay between the germline ends. The CDR3 region has the DNA TGTGCCAGCAGCCCGGGAGTACAAGAGACCCAGTACTTC. Translated: CASSPGVQETQYF.

This clonotype was picked up a small number of times. V and J are TRBV2 and TRBJ2-3; 7 bases are shared with TRBD2. V lost 8 bases and J lost 4; bases outside the gene matches: 9. Germline values: CDR1 SNHLY, CDR2 FYNNEI. The length of the CDR3 is 14 residues. The CDR3 here is CASVRAGVADTQYF. CDR3 coding DNA: TGTGCCAGCGTAAGGGCGGGAGTAGCAGATACGCAGTATTTT.

This clonotype was observed a handful of times. The chain is built from TRBV12-3 or TRBV12-4 and TRBJ2-1; D remains ambiguous. The CDR3 is 13 amino acids. V was clipped by 1 base and J by 6 bases, with 7 bases between them. The chain's CDR3 is CASSLVWSNEQFF. In DNA form, the CDR3 reads TGTGCCAGCAGTTTAGTTTGGAGCAATGAGCAGTTCTTC.

This clonotype has just a few counts. The chain is built from TRBV5-4 and TRBJ2-7; the match to TRBD2 covers 13 bases. Germline-derived CDR1 and CDR2 are SGHNT and YYREEE (reference sequence). The V gene end was trimmed by 9 bases and the J gene end by 3 bases; junction bases not matched to a gene: 9. The CDR3 is made up of 15 amino acids. This chain's CDR3 is CATLGLAGSNYEQYF. For the CDR3, the DNA is TGTGCCACCTTGGGACTAGCGGGATCCAACTACGAGCAGTACTTC.

This chain links TRBV12-3 or TRBV12-4 with TRBJ1-1; D not certain. Trimming removed 4 bases from V and 3 bases from J, with 9 bases in between. The CDR3 has 13 residues. The CDR3 loop reads CASSSSRYTEAFF. The CDR3 coding sequence is TGTGCCAGCAGTTCTTCACGGTACACTGAAGCTTTCTTT.